This record concerns one TCR beta chain sequence. Its antigen is not known. This entry comes from a study of PD-1 blockade in classical Hodgkin lymphoma. Study-wide findings and caveats: Lower baseline TCR diversity was reported for newly diagnosed patients than for healthy donors.

The CDR3 is 12 amino acids. The V gene lost 5 bases and the J gene lost 8 bases, with 10 bases spanning the gap. Germline assignment: CDR1 SGHVT and CDR2 SQSDAQ. Time point described: newly diagnosed, previously untreated cHL patient sample. Applied to thawed PBMCs, magnetic negative selection was the method used to isolate CD8+ T cells. The data were produced by immunoSEQ multiplex PCR, yet TCRdb's version contains in-frame clones alone and is incomplete. The table records 3,500 to 5,000 clones, more than 75% of them present only once. The chain combines TRBV7-4 with TRBJ2-1, with D hard to call. Sequencing was performed on CD8+ T cells from blood. The clonotype originates from a human donor with classical Hodgkin lymphoma. CDR3 bases: TGTGCCAGCAGCCCCGGCCCCCATGAGCAGTTCTTC. It yields the protein CASSPGPHEQFF.